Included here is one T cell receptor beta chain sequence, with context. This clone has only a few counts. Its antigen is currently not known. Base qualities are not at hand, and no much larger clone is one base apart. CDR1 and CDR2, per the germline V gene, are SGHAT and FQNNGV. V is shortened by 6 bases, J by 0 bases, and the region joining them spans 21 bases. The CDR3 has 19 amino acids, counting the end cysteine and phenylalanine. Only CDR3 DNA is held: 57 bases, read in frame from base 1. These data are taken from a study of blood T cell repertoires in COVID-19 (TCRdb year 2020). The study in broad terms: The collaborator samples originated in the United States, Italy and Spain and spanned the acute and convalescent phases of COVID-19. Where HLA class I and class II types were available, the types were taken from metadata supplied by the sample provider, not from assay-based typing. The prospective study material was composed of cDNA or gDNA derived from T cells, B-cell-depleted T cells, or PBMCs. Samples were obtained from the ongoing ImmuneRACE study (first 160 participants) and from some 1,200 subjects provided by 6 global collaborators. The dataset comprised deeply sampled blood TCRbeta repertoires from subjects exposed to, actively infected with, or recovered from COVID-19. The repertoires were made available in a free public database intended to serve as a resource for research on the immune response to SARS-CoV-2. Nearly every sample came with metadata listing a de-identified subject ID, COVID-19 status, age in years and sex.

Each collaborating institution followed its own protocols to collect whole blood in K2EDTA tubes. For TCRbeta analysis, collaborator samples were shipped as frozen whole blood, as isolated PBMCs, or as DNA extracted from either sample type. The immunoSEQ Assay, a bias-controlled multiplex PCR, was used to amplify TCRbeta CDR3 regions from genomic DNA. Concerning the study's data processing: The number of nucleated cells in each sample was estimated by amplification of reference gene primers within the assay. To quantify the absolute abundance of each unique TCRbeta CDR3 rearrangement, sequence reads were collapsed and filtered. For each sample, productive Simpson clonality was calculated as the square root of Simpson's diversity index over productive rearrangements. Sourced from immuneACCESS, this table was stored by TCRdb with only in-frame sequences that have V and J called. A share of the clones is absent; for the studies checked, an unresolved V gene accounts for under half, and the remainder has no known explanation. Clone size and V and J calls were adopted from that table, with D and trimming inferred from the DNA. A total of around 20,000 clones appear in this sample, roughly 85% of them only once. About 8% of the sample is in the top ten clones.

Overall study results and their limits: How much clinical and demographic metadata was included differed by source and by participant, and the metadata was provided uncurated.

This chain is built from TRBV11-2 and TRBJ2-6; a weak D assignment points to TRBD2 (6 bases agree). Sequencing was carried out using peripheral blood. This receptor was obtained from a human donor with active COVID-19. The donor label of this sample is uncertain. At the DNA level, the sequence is TGTGCCAGCAGACCCTCCGGGACGGCGGGACCCTCTGGGGCCAACGTCCTGACTTTC. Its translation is CASRPSGTAGPSGANVLTF.